The next 8 T cell receptor beta chains were all read from a single sample in a study of vaccination effects on CD4 cells after COVID-19 (dated by TCRdb to between 2021 and 2024). For these receptors, no antigen is known. Library preparation employed the immunoSEQ multiplex PCR assay. TCRdb holds this immuneACCESS table with in-frame rearrangements only. Some clones are missing; in checked studies, unresolved V genes explain under half, and the rest has no known cause. For this sample there are fewer than 35,000 clones; 70% appear just once. The ten largest make up roughly 3.8% of the sample. After around eleven days of culture, CD4+ T cells were isolated with the EasySep CD4+ T cell isolation kit. The source was CD4+ T cells from PBMCs cultured without peptide, collected before COVID-19 vaccination. These receptors all stem from a human donor who received a COVID-19 vaccine.

The rearrangement links TRBV19 to TRBJ2-1; 9 bases are shared with TRBD1. CDR1 is LNHDA and CDR2 is SQIVND in the germline V gene (reference sequence). The V gene end was trimmed by 5 bases and the J gene end by 6 bases; junction bases not matched to a gene: 8. The length of the CDR3 is 15 residues. The DNA of the CDR3 is TGTGCCAGTAGTGTCCGGGACAGGGTAGCCAATGAGCAGTTCTTC. Residues: CASSVRDRVANEQFF.

This clone was counted between two and nine times. The chain joins TRBV14 to TRBJ1-2, with TRBD1 identical over 8 bases. The trim removed 3 bases at V and 9 bases at J, leaving 9 bases unmatched. This CDR3 contains 14 residues. The germline gives CDR1 SGHDN, CDR2 FVKESK. The CDR3, as DNA: TGTGCCAGCAGCCAGCATCCCCGGACAGGGAGCTACACCTTC. Protein product: CASSQHPRTGSYTF.

V and J are TRBV6-5 and TRBJ2-7; TRBD2 matches at 11 bases. This CDR3 comprises 13 residues. The germline gives CDR1 MNHEY, CDR2 SVGAGI. With 7 bases clipped from V and 4 bases from J, the junction kept 3 bases outside the gene matches. CDR3 DNA sequence: TGTGCCAGCATGCTAGCGGGGGGATACGAGCAGTACTTC. Protein: CASMLAGGYEQYF.

The chain has TRBV4-1 and TRBJ2-2, with a tentative D call TRBD1 (6 bases). The CDR3 contains 17 residues. With 4 bases removed from V and 6 bases from J, the gap between germline ends came to 21 bases. Germline assignment: CDR1 MGHRA and CDR2 YSYEKL. CDR3 coding DNA: TGCGCCAGCAGCCGAATAGGCAGGGGACCTTCTCCCGGGGAGCTGTTTTTT. This codes for CASSRIGRGPSPGELFF.

V gene TRBV11-2 combines with J gene TRBJ2-1; TRBD2 matches 11 bases. The germline CDR1 and CDR2 sequences are SGHAT and FQNNGV. The CDR3 has 13 residues. This CDR3 is CASGRAFVNEQFF. The DNA for the CDR3 is TGTGCTAGCGGGAGGGCTTTTGTAAATGAGCAGTTCTTC.

V and J are TRBV4-1 and TRBJ2-5; TRBD2 matches at 13 bases. Germline assignment: CDR1 MGHRA and CDR2 YSYEKL. The trim removed 3 bases at V and 5 bases at J, leaving 18 bases unmatched. The CDR3 runs to 20 residues. CDR3 amino acids: CASSHKGLLAGGLHRETQYF. In DNA, the CDR3 is TGCGCCAGCAGCCATAAAGGATTACTAGCGGGGGGGCTGCACAGGGAGACCCAGTACTTC.

The V and J genes are TRBV5-1 and TRBJ2-7; possible D gene TRBD1, 5 bases. CDR1 and CDR2 (germline): SGHRS, YFSETQ. V was clipped by 0 bases and J by 7 bases, with 14 bases between them. This CDR3 has 14 residues. In DNA form, the CDR3 reads TGCGCCAGCAGCTTGGACAGGCCCGAAGGGGAGCAGTACTTC. Amino acids: CASSLDRPEGEQYF.

The chain is built from TRBV3-1 (or the pseudogene TRBV3-2) and TRBJ2-7; 8 positions agree with TRBD2. The V gene's germline CDR1 is LGHDT and CDR2 YNNKEL (reference sequence). The V and J ends lost 4 bases and 4 bases, in that order; junction bases with no gene match: 9. The length of the CDR3 is 15 residues. Written as DNA, the CDR3 is TGTGCCAGCAGCCCTCCGGGGGGGTTTGGGTACGAGCAGTACTTC. Its protein product is CASSPPGGFGYEQYF.